The clone carrying this TCR beta chain was detected only once. The record originates from a study of blood T cell repertoires in COVID-19. For the study at large: Spain, Italy and the United States supplied samples that represented acute and convalescent COVID-19. PBMCs, B-cell-depleted T cells, or T cells were the source of the cDNA or gDNA that made up the material.

Trimming took 2 bases from V and 2 from J; bases not matched to a gene: 9. This CDR3 spans 17 amino acids. Germline values: CDR1 SGHRS, CDR2 YFSETQ. Per the authors' pipeline: Counts of nucleated cells, estimated from reference gene primer amplification, were obtained. The assay was immunoSEQ multiplex PCR, and TCRdb's table has in-frame clones only and misses some. V and J calls plus clone size are reproduced from that table; the DNA served to infer D and trimming. Here the sample spans more than 45,000 clones, more than 75% being singletons. This sequence was found in a man in his forties with active COVID-19. The chain recombines TRBV5-1 with TRBJ2-5; TRBD1 matches 10 bases. Input material: peripheral blood. The CDR3 coding sequence is TGCGCCAGCAGCTTCAACCCGGGACAGGGGAAGCAAGAGACCCAGTACTTC. It is translated as CASSFNPGQGKQETQYF.